The 18 T cell receptor beta chains presented below share a single source sample, sequenced in a study of T cell changes during pregnancy in multiple sclerosis. Measured with immunoSEQ multiplex PCR; TCRdb has only the in-frame clones, and not every one. The profile shows about 62,000 clones, 92% of them singletons. Sequences were derived from peripheral blood, sampled in the second trimester of pregnancy. These receptors all come from a female donor in good health, enrolled as a control in a pregnancy study.

This clone was seen a handful of times. The chain couples TRBV9 to TRBJ2-7, with D perhaps matching TRBD1 (7 bases). Germline V gene lookup returns CDR1 SGDLS and CDR2 YYNGEE. This CDR3 region has 15 residues. Trimming left V 0 bases short and J 2 bases short, with 12 bases between. DNA for the CDR3: TGTGCCAGCAGCGTAGGCGGGACAGCAGCCTACGAGCAGTACTTC. Translation gives CASSVGGTAAYEQYF.

V usage is TRBV11-2 and J usage is TRBJ2-7; 9 bases fit TRBD2. The CDR3 has 16 amino acids. V lost 5 bases and J lost 3; bases outside the gene matches: 11. Germline values: CDR1 SGHAT, CDR2 FQNNGV. The CDR3 sequence is CASSQILGTSIYEQYF. The CDR3 region has the DNA TGTGCCAGCAGCCAAATTTTGGGGACTAGCATCTACGAGCAGTACTTC.

The V gene is TRBV9, the J gene TRBJ1-2; D perhaps matches TRBD1 (5 bases). Germline V gene sequence: CDR1 SGDLS, CDR2 YYNGEE. The CDR3 contains 15 residues. V was clipped by 3 bases and J by 7 bases, with 19 bases between them. This CDR3 is CASSAASGGVFGYTF. The CDR3 DNA is TGTGCCAGCAGCGCCGCCAGTGGAGGGGTCTTTGGCTACACCTTC. The complete variable domain, with remaining parts taken from reference TRBV9 and TRBJ1-2, reads DSGVTQTPKHLITATGQRVTLRCSPRSGDLSVYWYQQSLDQGLQFLIQYYNGEERAKGNILERFSAQQFPDLHSELNLSSLELGDSALYFCASSAASGGVFGYTFGSGTRLTVV.

J is TRBJ1-2 and V is TRBV28; D unresolved. Trimming removed 3 bases from V and 0 bases from J, with 20 bases in between. The germline CDR1 and CDR2 sequences are MDHEN and SYDVKM. This CDR3 is 18 amino acids long. The CDR3 region is CASSLPIRKLAANYGYTF. CDR3 coding DNA: TGTGCCAGCAGTTTGCCCATTCGCAAGTTGGCCGCTAACTATGGCTACACCTTC.

This clone was counted once. V usage is TRBV6-5 and J usage is TRBJ1-4; D is unresolved. The CDR3 runs to 14 residues. Germline V gene sequence: CDR1 MNHEY, CDR2 SVGAGI. V lost 10 bases and J 4 bases, leaving 16 bases between the germline ends. This chain's CDR3 is CATFSGGSNEKLFF. The CDR3 DNA reads as TGTGCCACCTTCTCGGGAGGTAGTAATGAAAAACTGTTTTTT.

This clone was found once. The CDR3, as DNA: TGTGCCAGCAGCGTCCCGACAGGGGCCTACGAGCAGTACTTC. Translating it yields CASSVPTGAYEQYF. This sequence joins TRBV7-3 and TRBJ2-7; 8 nucleotides align to TRBD1. V trimming: 5 bases; J trimming: 2 bases; junction bases outside the gene matches: 5. Germline V gives CDR1 SGHTA, CDR2 FQGTGA. This CDR3 is 14 amino acids long.

The chain links TRBV28 to TRBJ2-7; tentative D call: TRBD1 (5 bases). From germline, CDR1 is MDHEN and CDR2 SYDVKM. The CDR3 runs to 13 residues. V lost 4 bases to trimming and J lost 1 base, with 8 bases between them. CDR3 sequence (DNA): TGTGCCAGCAGTTCAGGGCCGTCCTACGAGCAGTACTTC. Residues: CASSSGPSYEQYF.

The chain joins TRBV28 to TRBJ1-3, with D uncertain. V lost 5 bases and J 11 bases, leaving 16 bases between the germline ends. The CDR3 length is 13 residues. Germline CDR1 MDHEN, CDR2 SYDVKM. Written as DNA, the CDR3 is TGTGCCAGCAGTCGACGGGAGAATTGGGCCATATATTTT. It translates to CASSRRENWAIYF.

In this sample, this clone turned up once. The chain links TRBV7-9 to TRBJ2-1; 9 positions agree with TRBD2. Losses at the gene ends were 5 bases for V and 9 bases for J; bases not matched to a gene: 14. The CDR3 has 16 residues. Germline V gene lookup returns CDR1 SEHNR and CDR2 FQNEAQ (reference sequence). The CDR3 sequence: CASSRPGGGATGEQFF. The CDR3 DNA reads as TGTGCCAGCAGCCGCCCGGGCGGGGGGGCCACTGGTGAGCAGTTCTTC.

V usage is TRBV30 and J usage is TRBJ1-2; D is unclear. Trimming pared 7 bases from V and 4 bases from J, leaving 10 bases between. Germline CDR1 is GTSNPN and CDR2 is SVGIG (reference sequence). CDR3 length equals 11 residues. Here the CDR3 DNA reads TGTGCCTCCCGGTCGGGCTATGGCTACACCTTC. Protein product: CASRSGYGYTF.

The chain has TRBV6-6 and TRBJ2-1; the D gene is possibly TRBD2 (5 bases). There are 10 residues in the CDR3. V gave up 6 bases and J gave up 12 bases, with 9 bases separating them. From germline, CDR1 is MNHNY and CDR2 SVGAGI (reference sequence). This chain's CDR3 is CASRSGMQFF. CDR3 nucleotides: TGTGCCAGCAGATCCGGGATGCAGTTCTTC.

This chain links TRBV6-1 with TRBJ2-7, with D possibly TRBD1 on 5 matching bases. V dropped 1 base and J dropped 7 bases, with 14 bases sitting between them. The germline V gene has CDR1 MNHNS and CDR2 SASEGT. The length of the CDR3 is 14 residues. CDR3 sequence (DNA): TGTGCCAGCAGTGAAGGGCCGGGCCAGGGTGAGCAGTACTTC. Protein product: CASSEGPGQGEQYF.

The V call is TRBV10-3, the J call TRBJ1-4; TRBD1 is a possible D gene (5 bases). The CDR3 has 13 residues. Germline values: CDR1 ENHRY, CDR2 SYGVKD. Trimming took off 4 bases at V and 2 bases at J, with 5 bases between the two ends. In nucleotides, the CDR3 is TGTGCCATCAGTGCAGGGACTAATGAAAAACTGTTTTTT. This sequence encodes CAISAGTNEKLFF.

The rearrangement uses TRBV6-1 and TRBJ2-4; possible D gene TRBD2, 6 bases. V lost 9 bases and J lost 4, with 13 bases in between. The length of the CDR3 is 13 residues. Looked up from germline, CDR1 is MNHNS and CDR2 is SASEGT. In DNA, the CDR3 is TGTGCCAGTTCCGGGAGCCCTAAAAACATTCAGTACTTC. Translated: CASSGSPKNIQYF.

The V call is TRBV11-2, the J call TRBJ2-3, with a weak D call TRBD1 (6 bases). V gave up 1 base and J gave up 1 base, with 15 bases separating them. The CDR3 spans 17 residues. Per germline, CDR1 SGHAT and CDR2 FQNNGV. DNA of the CDR3: TGTGCCAGCAGCTTAGCCCTTGGCAGGGGTCGCACAGATACGCAGTATTTT. As protein: CASSLALGRGRTDTQYF.

The chain couples TRBV5-1 to TRBJ2-1; TRBD1 might be the D (5 bases). Deletions cut 3 bases from V and 3 bases from J, with 16 bases between. Per germline, CDR1 SGHRS and CDR2 YFSETQ. There are 16 residues in the CDR3. In nucleotides, the CDR3 is TGCGCCAGCAGCTCCGAACAGGCAGACGGCTACAATGAGCAGTTCTTC. Translation gives CASSSEQADGYNEQFF. The whole variable domain, filled in from reference TRBV5-1 and TRBJ2-1, reads KAGVTQTPRYLIKTRGQQVTLSCSPISGHRSVSWYQQTPGQGLQFLFEYFSETQRNKGNFPGRFSGRQFSNSRSEMNVSTLELGDSALYLCASSSEQADGYNEQFFGPGTRLTVL.

J is TRBJ2-3 and V is TRBV6-5; perhaps TRBD1 as D (6 bases). This CDR3 is 14 amino acids long. Trimming took off 0 bases at V and 3 bases at J, with 7 bases between the two ends. CDR1 MNHEY and CDR2 SVGAGI come from the germline V gene. Here the CDR3 DNA reads TGTGCCAGCAGTTACTCGACAGGAACAGATACGCAGTATTTT. This sequence encodes CASSYSTGTDTQYF.

This sequence joins TRBV28 and TRBJ2-7; TRBD1 matches 7 bases. Germline CDR1 reads MDHEN; CDR2 reads SYDVKM. CDR3 length equals 13 residues. After removal of 5 bases from V and 7 bases from J, the junction contained 8 bases not matched to a gene. The CDR3 nucleotides read TGTGCCAGCAGTAACGGACAGGATTGGGAGCAGTACTTC. Residues: CASSNGQDWEQYF.